A single sample is the source of the 25 T cell receptor beta chains below, sequenced in a study of blood T cell repertoires in COVID-19. Method: immunoSEQ multiplex PCR; TCRdb's copy keeps in-frame clones and lacks some. The sample includes some 140,000 clones, roughly four fifths of them seen just once. Sequenced: peripheral blood. All receptors come from a man at least 80 years old with acute or convalescent COVID-19.

V gene TRBV6-2 or TRBV6-3 combines with J gene TRBJ1-2, with D possibly matching TRBD1 (5 bases). Between the trimmed V and J ends, which lost 2 bases and 8 bases, there was a span of 12 bases. Germline V gives CDR1 MNHEY, CDR2 SVGEGT. This CDR3 has 13 amino acids. The CDR3 spells CASSYRGLGGYTF. CDR3 DNA sequence: TGTGCCAGCAGTTACAGGGGCCTCGGCGGCTACACCTTC.

This rearrangement joins TRBV4-2 to TRBJ2-5; weak D call: TRBD2 (6 bases). Germline CDR1 is LGHNA and CDR2 is YNFKEQ. This CDR3 is built from 16 residues. Trimming cost V 1 base and J 2 bases, with 14 bases left between them. CDR3 sequence: CASSQGTGGWQETQYF. CDR3 DNA sequence: TGTGCCAGCAGCCAAGGGACCGGAGGGTGGCAAGAGACCCAGTACTTC.

The gene calls are TRBV6-2 or TRBV6-3 and TRBJ2-1; 9 positions agree with TRBD1. Germline CDR1 and CDR2: MNHEY and SVGEGT. V lost 5 bases, J lost 5 bases, and 7 bases stayed unmatched. CDR3 length: 15 amino acids. CDR3 in amino acids: CASSRADRGNNEQFF. The CDR3 DNA reads as TGTGCCAGCAGTCGAGCGGACAGGGGAAACAATGAGCAGTTCTTC.

The chain employs TRBV28 and TRBJ1-5, with D uncertain. This CDR3 has 11 amino acids. V gave up 4 bases and J gave up 13 bases, with 11 bases separating them. Germline CDR1 reads MDHEN; CDR2 reads SYDVKM. The CDR3 region is CASSSTYHQHF. CDR3 DNA sequence: TGTGCCAGCAGTTCCACCTACCATCAGCATTTT.

The V gene is TRBV7-8, the J gene TRBJ2-7, with 8 bases matching TRBD1. The germline CDR1 and CDR2 sequences are SGHVS and FQNEAQ. V shed 3 bases and J 7 bases; nucleotides not matched to a gene: 8. The CDR3 totals 14 residues. CDR3 protein: CASSFLRTGSEQYF. The CDR3 DNA sequence: TGTGCCAGCAGCTTCCTCCGGACAGGGAGTGAGCAGTACTTC.

The gene calls are TRBV7-2 and TRBJ2-6; D remains unclear. Germline values: CDR1 SGHTA, CDR2 FQGNSA. The CDR3 has 15 residues. Trimming cost V 6 bases and J 0 bases, with 9 bases left between them. This CDR3 reads CASSSSRSGANVLTF. In nucleotides, the CDR3 is TGTGCCAGCAGTAGCAGCCGCTCTGGGGCCAACGTCCTGACTTTC. Supplemented by reference TRBV7-2 and TRBJ2-6, the full variable domain reads GAGVSQSPSNKVTEKGKDVELRCDPISGHTALYWYRQSLGQGLEFLIYFQGNSAPDKSGLPSDRFSAERTGGSVSTLTIQRTQQEDSAVYLCASSSSRSGANVLTFGAGSRLTVL.

This rearrangement joins TRBV28 to TRBJ1-2; D is perhaps TRBD1 (6 bases). Germline assignment: CDR1 MDHEN and CDR2 SYDVKM. V was trimmed by 3 bases and J by 4 bases, leaving 12 bases between them. This CDR3 region has 14 residues. CDR3 DNA sequence: TGTGCCAGCAGTTTCCAGGGGTTTAGCTATGGCTACACCTTC. Translating it yields CASSFQGFSYGYTF.

The chain has TRBV3-1 (or the pseudogene TRBV3-2) and TRBJ2-1, with TRBD2 matching 9 bases. The CDR3 length is 16 residues. Trimming cost V 4 bases and J 2 bases; bases outside gene matches: 6. Germline lookup yields CDR1 LGHDT and CDR2 YNNKEL (reference sequence). CDR3 region: CASSRIAGETYNEQFF. The CDR3 DNA follows: TGTGCCAGCAGCCGCATAGCGGGGGAGACCTACAATGAGCAGTTCTTC.

V and J are TRBV7-3 and TRBJ1-1; D is possibly TRBD1 (6 bases). This CDR3 comprises 14 residues. V was trimmed by 3 bases and J by 6 bases, leaving 14 bases between them. Germline V gene data show CDR1 as SGHTA and CDR2 as FQGTGA. The CDR3 spells CASSLTGPYSEAFF. CDR3 bases: TGTGCCAGCAGCTTGACAGGCCCTTACTCTGAAGCTTTCTTT.

The chain has TRBV19 and TRBJ1-1; tentative D call: TRBD1 (5 bases). This CDR3 is 14 amino acids long. Trimming stripped 5 bases from V and 4 bases from J, with 14 bases between. CDR1 is LNHDA, CDR2 SQIVND, per germline (reference sequence). CDR3 nucleotides: TGTGCCAGTAGTCCGGACATTATAGGCACTGAAGCTTTCTTT. Residues: CASSPDIIGTEAFF.

This clone was detected only a few times. The genes are TRBV14 and TRBJ1-1; 7 bases align to TRBD1. V shed 1 base, J shed 1 base, and the junction held 6 bases outside the gene matches. This CDR3 contains 16 residues. The V gene's germline CDR1 is SGHDN and CDR2 FVKESK. The CDR3 region is CASSQGQGWGNTEAFF. In DNA, the CDR3 is TGTGCCAGCAGCCAAGGACAGGGTTGGGGGAACACTGAAGCTTTCTTT. The variable domain in full, completed from reference TRBV14 and TRBJ1-1, reads EAGVTQFPSHSVIEKGQTVTLRCDPISGHDNLYWYRRVMGKEIKFLLHFVKESKQDESGMPNNRFLAERTGGTYSTLKVQPAELEDSGVYFCASSQGQGWGNTEAFFGQGTRLTVV.

This chain joins TRBV4-1 and TRBJ2-2, with 11 nucleotides matching TRBD2. V shed 1 base and J 1 base; nucleotides not matched to a gene: 5. CDR3 length: 18 residues. Per germline, CDR1 MGHRA and CDR2 YSYEKL. The CDR3 region has the DNA TGCGCCAGCAGCCAAGTAGGGACTAGCGGTTGGAACACCGGGGAGCTGTTTTTT. This sequence encodes CASSQVGTSGWNTGELFF.

This clone was recorded once. The V and J genes are TRBV24-1 and TRBJ2-1, with D perhaps matching TRBD2 (6 bases). Germline-derived CDR1 and CDR2 are KGHDR and SFDVKD. V was cut by 1 base and J by 6 bases, with 12 bases left in between. The CDR3 contains 15 residues. The DNA of the CDR3 is TGTGCCACCAGTGATTTTCGGGGGACCTCCAATGAGCAGTTCTTC. Protein product: CATSDFRGTSNEQFF.

The V call is TRBV6-5, the J call TRBJ2-2; TRBD1 aligns across 8 bases. Unmatched junction bases numbered 5, after V lost 5 bases and J lost 9 bases. The CDR3 consists of 13 residues. Germline values: CDR1 MNHEY, CDR2 SVGAGI. The CDR3 is CASSRDRGRELFF. DNA for the CDR3: TGTGCCAGCAGTCGCGACAGGGGTAGGGAGCTGTTTTTT.

The chain combines TRBV28 with TRBJ1-5, with 7 bases identical to TRBD1. Germline loops: CDR1 MDHEN, CDR2 SYDVKM. This CDR3 contains 22 residues. The J segment lost 1 base and the V segment lost 1 base, leaving 22 bases of the junction unmatched. The CDR3 loop is CASSLSVWDSGSTPDSNQPQHF. The CDR3 DNA sequence: TGTGCCAGCAGTTTATCAGTCTGGGACAGCGGATCCACGCCCGACAGCAATCAGCCCCAGCATTTT.

The rearrangement links TRBV6-5 to TRBJ2-7; 9 bases align to TRBD2. The CDR3 has 14 residues. Unmatched junction bases numbered 9, after V lost 8 bases and J lost 4 bases. The germline V gene encodes CDR1 MNHEY and CDR2 SVGAGI. The CDR3 nucleotides read TGTGCCAGCCGGGTTGGCGGGGGGGCTTACGAGCAGTACTTC. The encoded protein is CASRVGGGAYEQYF.

The V gene is TRBV7-3, the J gene TRBJ2-3; 8 bases line up with TRBD1. V gave up 1 base and J gave up 4 bases; unmatched junction bases: 4. This CDR3 is 15 amino acids long. From germline, CDR1 is SGHTA and CDR2 FQGTGA. CDR3 sequence reads: CASSLRGQVADTQYF. The CDR3 region has the DNA TGTGCCAGCAGCTTAAGGGGACAGGTAGCAGATACGCAGTATTTT.

The V call is TRBV28, the J call TRBJ1-5, with D unclear. Per the germline V gene, CDR1 is MDHEN and CDR2 is SYDVKM. V gave up 8 bases and J gave up 4 bases, with 12 bases separating them. This CDR3 contains 13 residues. In DNA form, the CDR3 reads TGTGCCAGCGTGGCAGCGGGTAATCAGCCCCAGCATTTT. It codes for CASVAAGNQPQHF. The full variable domain, in which reference TRBV28 and TRBJ1-5 provide the parts outside the CDR3, is DVKVTQSSRYLVKRTGEKVFLECVQDMDHENMFWYRQDPGLGLRLIYFSYDVKMKEKGDIPEGYSVSREKKERFSLILESASTNQTSMYLCASVAAGNQPQHFGDGTRLSIL.

The rearrangement joins TRBV3-1 (or the pseudogene TRBV3-2) to TRBJ1-6; D gene uncertain. CDR3 length: 13 residues. CDR1 is LGHDT and CDR2 is YNNKEL in the germline V gene (reference sequence). The ends were cut back, 4 bases at V and 9 bases at J, with 10 bases in the middle. The CDR3 is CASSPKISSPLHF. The CDR3 coding sequence is TGTGCCAGCAGCCCAAAAATTAGTTCACCCCTCCACTTT.

The chain employs TRBV18 and TRBJ2-7; 9 positions match TRBD1. V shed 3 bases, J shed 5 bases, and the junction held 14 bases outside the gene matches. The CDR3 spans 17 residues. CDR1 is KGHSH and CDR2 is LQKENI in the germline V gene. The CDR3 sequence: CASSPLRTGTGTHEQYF. As DNA, the CDR3 is TGTGCCAGCTCACCCCTACGGACCGGGACAGGGACCCACGAGCAGTACTTC.

This clone was counted a few times. The chain recombines TRBV6-2 or TRBV6-3 with TRBJ1-2; D is unresolved. The CDR3 extends over 13 amino acids. V was pared by 2 bases and J by 4 bases, with 8 bases between. Germline loops: CDR1 MNHEY, CDR2 SVGEGT. CDR3 nucleotide sequence: TGTGCCAGCAGTTACACAGAAGTCTATGGCTACACCTTC. This codes for CASSYTEVYGYTF.

The chain employs TRBV6-2 or TRBV6-3 and TRBJ1-5; maybe TRBD1 (6 bases). Trimming took 5 bases from V and 7 from J, leaving 12 bases between them. CDR3 length: 13 residues. CDR1 is MNHEY and CDR2 is SVGEGT in the germline V gene. The CDR3 DNA sequence: TGTGCCAGCAGTAAACAGGGTCGGCAGCCCCAGCATTTT. Its protein product is CASSKQGRQPQHF.

The V and J genes are TRBV28 and TRBJ1-5, with TRBD1 identical over 10 bases. Germline assignment: CDR1 MDHEN and CDR2 SYDVKM. This CDR3 has 16 amino acids. Trimming took 6 bases from V and 2 from J; bases not matched to a gene: 7. The CDR3: CASRGGQGNRNQPQHF. In nucleotides, the CDR3 is TGTGCCAGCAGGGGGGGACAGGGGAATCGCAATCAGCCCCAGCATTTT.

The chain joins TRBV20-1 to TRBJ2-7, with 7 bases matching TRBD1. CDR1 and CDR2 (germline): DFQATT, SNEGSKA (reference sequence). Germline trimming cut 3 bases from V and 5 bases from J; bases unmatched to any gene: 7. CDR3 length: 13 residues. For the CDR3, the DNA is TGCAGTGCTAGTCCTCAGGGGGAAGACGAGCAGTACTTC. Its translation: CSASPQGEDEQYF.

This rearrangement joins TRBV7-2 to TRBJ2-5; the D gene is possibly TRBD1 (6 bases). Germline CDR1 SGHTA, CDR2 FQGNSA. V gave up 5 bases and J gave up 6 bases, with 22 bases separating them. The CDR3 consists of 16 residues. CDR3 sequence: CASSPRRDGWGQTQYF. The CDR3 DNA reads as TGTGCCAGCAGCCCTAGACGGGACGGGTGGGGGCAGACCCAGTACTTC.